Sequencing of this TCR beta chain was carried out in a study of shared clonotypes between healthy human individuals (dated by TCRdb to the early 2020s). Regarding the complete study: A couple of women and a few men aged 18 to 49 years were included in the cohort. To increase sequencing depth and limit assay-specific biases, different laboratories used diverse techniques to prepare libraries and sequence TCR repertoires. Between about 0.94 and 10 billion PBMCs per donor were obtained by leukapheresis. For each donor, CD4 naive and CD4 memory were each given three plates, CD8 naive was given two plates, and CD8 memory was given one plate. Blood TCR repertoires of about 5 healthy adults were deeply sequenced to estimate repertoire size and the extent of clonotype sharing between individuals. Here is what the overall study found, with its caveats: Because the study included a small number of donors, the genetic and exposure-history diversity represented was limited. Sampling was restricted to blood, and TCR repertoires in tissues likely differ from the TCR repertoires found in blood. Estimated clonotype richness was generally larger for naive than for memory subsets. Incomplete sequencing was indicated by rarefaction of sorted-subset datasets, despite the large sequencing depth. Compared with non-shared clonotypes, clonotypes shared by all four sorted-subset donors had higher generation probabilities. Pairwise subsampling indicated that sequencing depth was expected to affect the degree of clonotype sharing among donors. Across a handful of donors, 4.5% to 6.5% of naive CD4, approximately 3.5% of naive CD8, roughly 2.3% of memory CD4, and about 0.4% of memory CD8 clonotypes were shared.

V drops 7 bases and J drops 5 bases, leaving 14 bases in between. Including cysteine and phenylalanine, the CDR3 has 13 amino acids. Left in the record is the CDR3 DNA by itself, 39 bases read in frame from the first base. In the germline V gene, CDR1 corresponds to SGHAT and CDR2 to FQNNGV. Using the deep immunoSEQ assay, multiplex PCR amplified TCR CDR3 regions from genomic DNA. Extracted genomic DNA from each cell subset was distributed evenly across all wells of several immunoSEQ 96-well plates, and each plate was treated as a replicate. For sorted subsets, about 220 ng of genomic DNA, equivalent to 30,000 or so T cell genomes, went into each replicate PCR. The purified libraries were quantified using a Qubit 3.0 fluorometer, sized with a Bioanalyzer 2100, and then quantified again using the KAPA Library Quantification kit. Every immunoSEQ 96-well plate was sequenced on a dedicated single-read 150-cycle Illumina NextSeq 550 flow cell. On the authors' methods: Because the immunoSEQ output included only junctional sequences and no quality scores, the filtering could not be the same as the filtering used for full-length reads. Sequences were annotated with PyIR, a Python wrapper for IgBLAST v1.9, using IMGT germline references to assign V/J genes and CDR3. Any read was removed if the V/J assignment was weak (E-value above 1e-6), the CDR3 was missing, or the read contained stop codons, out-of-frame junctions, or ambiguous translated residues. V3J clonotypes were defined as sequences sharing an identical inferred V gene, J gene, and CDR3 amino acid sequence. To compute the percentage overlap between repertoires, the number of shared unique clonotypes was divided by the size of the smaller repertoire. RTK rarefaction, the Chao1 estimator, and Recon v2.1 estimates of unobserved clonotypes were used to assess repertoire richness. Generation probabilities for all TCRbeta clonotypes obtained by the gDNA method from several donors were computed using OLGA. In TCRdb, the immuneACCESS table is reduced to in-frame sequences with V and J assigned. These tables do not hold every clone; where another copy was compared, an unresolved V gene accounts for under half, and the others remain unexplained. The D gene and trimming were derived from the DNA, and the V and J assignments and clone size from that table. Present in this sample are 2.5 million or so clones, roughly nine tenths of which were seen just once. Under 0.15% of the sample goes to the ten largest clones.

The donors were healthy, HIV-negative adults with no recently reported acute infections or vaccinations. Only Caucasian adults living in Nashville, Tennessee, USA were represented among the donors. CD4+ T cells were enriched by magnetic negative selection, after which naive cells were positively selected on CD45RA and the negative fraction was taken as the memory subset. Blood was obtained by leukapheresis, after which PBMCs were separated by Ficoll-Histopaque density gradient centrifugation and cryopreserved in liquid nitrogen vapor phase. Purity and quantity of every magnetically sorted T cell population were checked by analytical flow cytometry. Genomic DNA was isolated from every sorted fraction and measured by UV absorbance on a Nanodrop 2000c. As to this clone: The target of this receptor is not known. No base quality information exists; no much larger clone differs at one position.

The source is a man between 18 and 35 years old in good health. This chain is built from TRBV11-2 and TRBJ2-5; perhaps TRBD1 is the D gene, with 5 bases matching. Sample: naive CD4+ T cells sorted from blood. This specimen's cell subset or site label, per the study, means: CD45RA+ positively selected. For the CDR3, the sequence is CASTSLKGETQYF. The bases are TGTGCCAGCACCTCACTGAAGGGGGAGACCCAGTACTTC. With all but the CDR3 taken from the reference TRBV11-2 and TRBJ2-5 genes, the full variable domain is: EAGVAQSPRYKIIEKRQSVAFWCNPISGHATLYWYQQILGQGPKLLIQFQNNGVVDDSQLPKDRFSAERLKGVDSTLKIQPAKLEDSAVYLCASTSLKGETQYFGPGTRLLVL.